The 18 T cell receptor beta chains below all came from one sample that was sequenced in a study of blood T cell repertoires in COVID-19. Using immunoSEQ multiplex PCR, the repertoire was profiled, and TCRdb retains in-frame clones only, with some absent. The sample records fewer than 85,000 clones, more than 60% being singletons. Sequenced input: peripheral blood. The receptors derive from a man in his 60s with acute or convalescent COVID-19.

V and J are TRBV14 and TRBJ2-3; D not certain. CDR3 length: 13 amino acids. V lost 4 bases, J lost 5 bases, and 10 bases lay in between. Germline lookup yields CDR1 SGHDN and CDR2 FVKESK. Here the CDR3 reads CASSPLYGDTQYF. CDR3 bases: TGTGCCAGCAGCCCCCTATATGGAGATACGCAGTATTTT.

The CDR3 DNA follows: TGCGCCAGCAGCTTACAGGGGGGAGCAGATACGCAGTATTTT. Translation: CASSLQGGADTQYF. The chain is built from TRBV5-1 and TRBJ2-3, with 8 nucleotides matching TRBD1. Trimming cost V 2 bases and J 4 bases; bases outside gene matches: 3. CDR1 SGHRS and CDR2 YFSETQ come from the germline V gene. CDR3 length equals 14 residues.

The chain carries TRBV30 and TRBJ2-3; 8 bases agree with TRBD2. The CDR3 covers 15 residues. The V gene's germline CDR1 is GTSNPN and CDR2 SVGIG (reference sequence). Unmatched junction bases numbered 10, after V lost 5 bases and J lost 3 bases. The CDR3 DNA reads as TGTGCCTGGGCCCCAGCGGGAGTTGGGACAGATACGCAGTATTTT. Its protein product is CAWAPAGVGTDTQYF.

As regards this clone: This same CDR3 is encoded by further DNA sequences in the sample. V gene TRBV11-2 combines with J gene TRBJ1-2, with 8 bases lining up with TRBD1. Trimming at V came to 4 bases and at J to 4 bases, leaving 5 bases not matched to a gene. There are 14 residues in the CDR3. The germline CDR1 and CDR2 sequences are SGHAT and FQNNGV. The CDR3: CASSSTGGAYGYTF. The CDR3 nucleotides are TGTGCCAGCAGCTCAACAGGGGGGGCCTATGGCTACACCTTC.

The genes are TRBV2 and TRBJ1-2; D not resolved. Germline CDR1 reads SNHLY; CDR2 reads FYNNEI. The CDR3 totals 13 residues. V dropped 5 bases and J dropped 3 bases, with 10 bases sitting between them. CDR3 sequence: CASSRTGDYGYTF. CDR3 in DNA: TGTGCCAGCAGTCGGACTGGGGACTATGGCTACACCTTC.

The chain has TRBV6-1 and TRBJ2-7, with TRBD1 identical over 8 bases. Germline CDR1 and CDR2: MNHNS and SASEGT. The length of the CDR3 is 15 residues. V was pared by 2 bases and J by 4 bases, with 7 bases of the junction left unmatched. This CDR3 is CASSERDRPLYEQYV. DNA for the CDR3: TGTGCCAGCAGTGAAAGGGACAGGCCCCTTTACGAGCAGTACGTC.

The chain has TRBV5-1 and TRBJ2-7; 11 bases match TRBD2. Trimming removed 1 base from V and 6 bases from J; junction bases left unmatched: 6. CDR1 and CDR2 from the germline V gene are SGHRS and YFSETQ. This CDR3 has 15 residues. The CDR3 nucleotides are TGCGCCAGCAGCTTGACTCTAGCGGGAGGAGGCGAGCAGTACTTC. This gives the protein CASSLTLAGGGEQYF.

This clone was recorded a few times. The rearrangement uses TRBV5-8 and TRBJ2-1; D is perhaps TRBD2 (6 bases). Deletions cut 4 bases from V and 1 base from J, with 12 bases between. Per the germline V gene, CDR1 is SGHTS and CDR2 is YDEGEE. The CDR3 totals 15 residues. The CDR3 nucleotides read TGTGCCAGCAGCCCCGGGACTTTGTCCTACAATGAGCAGTTCTTC. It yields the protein CASSPGTLSYNEQFF.

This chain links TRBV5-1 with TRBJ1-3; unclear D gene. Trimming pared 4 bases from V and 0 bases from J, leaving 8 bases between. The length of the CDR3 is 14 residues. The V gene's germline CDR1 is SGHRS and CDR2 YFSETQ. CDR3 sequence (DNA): TGCGCCAGCAGCCCACAGAGCTCTGGAAACACCATATATTTT. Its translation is CASSPQSSGNTIYF.

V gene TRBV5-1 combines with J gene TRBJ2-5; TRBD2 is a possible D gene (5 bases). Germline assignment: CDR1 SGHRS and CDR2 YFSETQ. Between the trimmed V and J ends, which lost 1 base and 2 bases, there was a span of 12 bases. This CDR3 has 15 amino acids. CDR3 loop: CASSLWERRQETQYF. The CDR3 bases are TGCGCCAGCAGCTTGTGGGAGCGGCGGCAAGAGACCCAGTACTTC.

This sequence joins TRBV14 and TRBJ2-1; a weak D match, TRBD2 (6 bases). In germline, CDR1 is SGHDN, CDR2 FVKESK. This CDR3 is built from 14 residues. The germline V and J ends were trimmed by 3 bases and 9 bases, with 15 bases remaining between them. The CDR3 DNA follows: TGTGCCAGCAGCCAGGCACTAGGAGGGATTGAGCAGTTCTTC. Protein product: CASSQALGGIEQFF.

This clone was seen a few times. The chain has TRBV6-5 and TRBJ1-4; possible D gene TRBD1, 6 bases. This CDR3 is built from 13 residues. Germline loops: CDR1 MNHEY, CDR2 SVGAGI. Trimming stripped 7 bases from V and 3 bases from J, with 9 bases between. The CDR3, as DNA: TGTGCCAGCAACAGGGCCCCTAATGAAAAACTGTTTTTT. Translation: CASNRAPNEKLFF.

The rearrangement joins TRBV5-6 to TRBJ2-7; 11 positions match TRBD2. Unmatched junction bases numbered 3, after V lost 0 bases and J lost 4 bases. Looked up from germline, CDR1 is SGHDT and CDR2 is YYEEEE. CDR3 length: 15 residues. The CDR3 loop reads CASSLAPSGRYEQYF. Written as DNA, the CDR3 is TGTGCCAGCAGCTTGGCCCCTAGCGGGAGGTACGAGCAGTACTTC.

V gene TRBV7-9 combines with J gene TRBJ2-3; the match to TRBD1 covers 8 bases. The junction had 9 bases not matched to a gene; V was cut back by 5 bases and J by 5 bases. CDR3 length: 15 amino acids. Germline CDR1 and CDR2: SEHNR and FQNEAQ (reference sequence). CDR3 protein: CASSPGQGTEDTQYF. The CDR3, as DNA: TGTGCCAGCAGCCCCGGACAGGGAACGGAAGATACGCAGTATTTT.

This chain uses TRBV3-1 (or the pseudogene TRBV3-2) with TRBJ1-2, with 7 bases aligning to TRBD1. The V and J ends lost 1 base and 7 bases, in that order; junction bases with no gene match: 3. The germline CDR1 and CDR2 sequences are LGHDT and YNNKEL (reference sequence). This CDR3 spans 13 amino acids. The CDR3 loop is CASSQGWDSGYTF. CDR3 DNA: TGTGCCAGCAGCCAAGGATGGGACAGTGGCTACACCTTC.

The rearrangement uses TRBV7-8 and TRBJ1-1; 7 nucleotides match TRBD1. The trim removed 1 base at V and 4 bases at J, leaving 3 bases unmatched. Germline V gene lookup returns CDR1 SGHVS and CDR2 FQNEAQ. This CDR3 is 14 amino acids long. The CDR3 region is CASSLEGATTEAFF. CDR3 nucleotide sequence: TGTGCCAGCAGCTTAGAGGGGGCGACCACTGAAGCTTTCTTT.

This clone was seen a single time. The CDR3: CASSPSGGSSYEQYF. The CDR3 DNA follows: TGTGCCAGCTCACCTAGCGGGGGGAGCTCCTACGAGCAGTACTTC. J is TRBJ2-7 and V is TRBV18; 10 bases line up with TRBD2. The trim removed 3 bases at V and 0 bases at J, leaving 2 bases unmatched. Germline V gene sequence: CDR1 KGHSH, CDR2 LQKENI. The CDR3 consists of 15 residues.

For the CDR3, the DNA is TGTGCCAGCAGTTACGCAGGGGAAGAGACCCAGTACTTC. Residues: CASSYAGEETQYF. The V call is TRBV6-6, the J call TRBJ2-5, with D perhaps matching TRBD1 (6 bases). Germline V gene data show CDR1 as MNHNY and CDR2 as SVGAGI (reference sequence). V was pared by 2 bases and J by 3 bases, with 7 bases between. This CDR3 spans 13 amino acids.